This TCR beta chain was sequenced in a study of shared T cell receptors in the human thymus. The CDR3 length is 15 residues. CDR1 and CDR2 (germline): SGHTA, FQGNSA. V lost 3 bases, J lost 5 bases, and 13 bases lay in between. Method: immunoSEQ multiplex PCR; TCRdb's copy keeps in-frame clones and lacks some. The top ten clones hold over 0.008% of a sample with hundreds of thousands of clones, 75% to 90% of them seen once. These data were likewise used in another study, on human thymus T cells. That report adds: Obtained as resections during corrective heart surgery, the thymus tissue was then studied.

The source material was thymocytes. The chain links TRBV7-2 to TRBJ1-4; no clear D gene. The clonotype originates from a girl under three years old with a congenital heart defect. The CDR3: CASSFRRSPNEKLFF. The CDR3 coding sequence is TGTGCCAGCAGCTTCCGGAGAAGCCCGAATGAAAAACTGTTTTTT.